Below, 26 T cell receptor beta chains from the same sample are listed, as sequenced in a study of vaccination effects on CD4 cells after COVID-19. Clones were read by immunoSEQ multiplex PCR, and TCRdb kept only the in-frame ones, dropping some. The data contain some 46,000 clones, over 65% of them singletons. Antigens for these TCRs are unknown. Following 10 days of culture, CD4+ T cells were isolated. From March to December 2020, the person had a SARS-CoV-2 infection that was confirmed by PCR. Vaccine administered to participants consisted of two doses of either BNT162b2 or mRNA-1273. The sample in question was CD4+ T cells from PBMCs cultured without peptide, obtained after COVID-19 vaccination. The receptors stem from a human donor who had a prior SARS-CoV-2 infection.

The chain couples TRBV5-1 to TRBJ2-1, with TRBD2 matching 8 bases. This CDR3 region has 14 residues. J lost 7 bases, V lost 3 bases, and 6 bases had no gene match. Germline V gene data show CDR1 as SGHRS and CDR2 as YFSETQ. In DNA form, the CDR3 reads TGCGCCAGCAGCTCCGGGGGGGCTGGTAATGAGCAGTTCTTC. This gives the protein CASSSGGAGNEQFF.

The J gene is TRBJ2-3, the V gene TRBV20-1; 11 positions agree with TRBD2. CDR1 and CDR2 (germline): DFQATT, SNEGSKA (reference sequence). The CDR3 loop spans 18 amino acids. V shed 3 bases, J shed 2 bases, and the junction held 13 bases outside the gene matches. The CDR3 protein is CSASSSSGRRGDTDTQYF. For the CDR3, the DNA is TGCAGTGCTAGTTCGTCTAGCGGGAGGAGGGGGGACACAGATACGCAGTATTTT.

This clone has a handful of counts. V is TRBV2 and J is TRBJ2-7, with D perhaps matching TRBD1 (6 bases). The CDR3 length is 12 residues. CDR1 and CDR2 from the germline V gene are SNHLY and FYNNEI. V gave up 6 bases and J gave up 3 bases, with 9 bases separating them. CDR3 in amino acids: CASRRQDYEQYF. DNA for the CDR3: TGTGCCAGCAGGAGACAGGACTACGAGCAGTACTTC.

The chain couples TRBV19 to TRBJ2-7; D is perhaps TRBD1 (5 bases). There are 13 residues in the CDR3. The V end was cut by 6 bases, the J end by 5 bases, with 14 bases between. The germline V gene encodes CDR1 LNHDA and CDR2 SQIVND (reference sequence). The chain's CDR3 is CASSFNRRNEQYF. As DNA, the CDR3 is TGTGCCAGTAGCTTTAACAGGCGGAACGAGCAGTACTTC.

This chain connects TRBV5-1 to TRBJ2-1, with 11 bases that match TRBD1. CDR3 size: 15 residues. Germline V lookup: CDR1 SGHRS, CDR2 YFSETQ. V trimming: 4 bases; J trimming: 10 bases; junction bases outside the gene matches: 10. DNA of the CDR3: TGCGCCAGCAGCCAGAGGACAGGGGGCGGAGAGGAGCAGTTCTTC. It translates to CASSQRTGGGEEQFF.

In DNA form, the CDR3 reads TGTGCCAGCAGCTCCCCGGTTGGGAGCGTGAGCTACTCCTACAATGAGCAGTTCTTC. Translation gives CASSSPVGSVSYSYNEQFF. This chain uses TRBV5-6 with TRBJ2-1; D perhaps matches TRBD2 (5 bases). The CDR3 consists of 19 residues. The V end lost 3 bases, the J end lost 0 bases, and 22 bases lay between the germline ends. Germline loops: CDR1 SGHDT, CDR2 YYEEEE.

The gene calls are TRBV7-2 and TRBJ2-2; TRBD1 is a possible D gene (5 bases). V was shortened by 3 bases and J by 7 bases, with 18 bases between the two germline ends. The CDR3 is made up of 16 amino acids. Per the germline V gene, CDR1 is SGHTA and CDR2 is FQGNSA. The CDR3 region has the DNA TGTGCCAGCAGCTTTGACCCGATTGGGGCGAGCGGGGAGCTGTTTTTT. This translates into CASSFDPIGASGELFF.

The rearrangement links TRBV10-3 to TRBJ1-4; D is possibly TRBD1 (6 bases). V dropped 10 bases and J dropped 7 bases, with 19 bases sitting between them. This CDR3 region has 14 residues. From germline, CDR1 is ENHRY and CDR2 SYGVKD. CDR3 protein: CATRVGGAFEKLFF. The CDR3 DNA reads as TGTGCCACACGCGTCGGGGGCGCATTTGAAAAACTGTTTTTT.

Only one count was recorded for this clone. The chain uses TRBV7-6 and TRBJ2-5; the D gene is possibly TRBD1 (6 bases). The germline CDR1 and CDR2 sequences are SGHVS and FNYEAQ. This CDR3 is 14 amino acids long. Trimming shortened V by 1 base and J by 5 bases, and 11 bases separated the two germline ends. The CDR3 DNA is TGTGCCAGCAGCTTAGATGGGGGCAGGGAGACCCAGTACTTC. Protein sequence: CASSLDGGRETQYF.

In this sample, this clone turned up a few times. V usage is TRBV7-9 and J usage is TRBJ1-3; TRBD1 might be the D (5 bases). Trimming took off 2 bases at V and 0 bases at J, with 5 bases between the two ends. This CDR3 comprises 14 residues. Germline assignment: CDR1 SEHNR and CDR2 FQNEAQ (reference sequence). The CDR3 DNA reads TGTGCCAGCAGCTTACAGGGCTCTGGAAACACCATATATTTT. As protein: CASSLQGSGNTIYF.

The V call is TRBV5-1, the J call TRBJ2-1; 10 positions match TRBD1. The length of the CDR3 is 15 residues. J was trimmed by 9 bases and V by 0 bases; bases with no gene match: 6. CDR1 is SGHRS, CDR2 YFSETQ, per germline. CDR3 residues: CASSLAGQGGAEQFF. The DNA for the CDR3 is TGCGCCAGCAGCTTGGCCGGACAGGGGGGCGCTGAGCAGTTCTTC.

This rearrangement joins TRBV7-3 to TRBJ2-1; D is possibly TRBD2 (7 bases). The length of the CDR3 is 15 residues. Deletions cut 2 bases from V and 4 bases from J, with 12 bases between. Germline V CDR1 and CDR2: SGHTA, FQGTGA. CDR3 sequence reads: CASSLGGGPYNEQFF. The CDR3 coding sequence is TGTGCCAGCAGCTTAGGCGGGGGCCCATACAATGAGCAGTTCTTC.

CDR3 bases: TGTGCCAGCAGCCTAGGCGGGGGGAGGCGGAATGAGCAGTTCTTC. It codes for CASSLGGGRRNEQFF. The V and J genes are TRBV11-3 and TRBJ2-1; 8 bases agree with TRBD2. This CDR3 has 15 residues. Germline values: CDR1 SGHNT, CDR2 YENEEA. J lost 7 bases, V lost 5 bases, and 10 bases had no gene match. Together with reference TRBV11-3 and TRBJ2-1, the CDR3 gives the full variable domain: EAGVVQSPRYKIIEKKQPVAFWCNPISGHNTLYWYLQNLGQGPELLIRYENEEAVDDSQLPKDRFSAERLKGVDSTLKIQPAELGDSAVYLCASSLGGGRRNEQFFGPGTRLTVL.

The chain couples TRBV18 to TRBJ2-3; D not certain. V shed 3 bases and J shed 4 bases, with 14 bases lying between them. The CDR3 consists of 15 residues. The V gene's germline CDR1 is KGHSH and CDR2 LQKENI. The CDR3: CASSPLGLRADTQYF. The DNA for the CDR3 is TGTGCCAGCTCACCCCTGGGATTACGGGCAGATACGCAGTATTTT.

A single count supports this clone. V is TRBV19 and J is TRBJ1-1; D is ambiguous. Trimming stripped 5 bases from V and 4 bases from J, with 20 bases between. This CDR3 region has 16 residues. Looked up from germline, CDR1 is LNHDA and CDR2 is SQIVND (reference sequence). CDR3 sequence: CASSPHWASMGTEAFF. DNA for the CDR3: TGTGCCAGTAGTCCCCACTGGGCGAGCATGGGCACTGAAGCTTTCTTT.

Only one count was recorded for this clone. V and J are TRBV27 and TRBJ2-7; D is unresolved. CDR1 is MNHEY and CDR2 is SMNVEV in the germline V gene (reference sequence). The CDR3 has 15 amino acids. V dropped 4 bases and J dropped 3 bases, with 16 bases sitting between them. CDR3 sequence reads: CASSSTFAPYYEQYF. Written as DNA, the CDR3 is TGTGCCAGCAGTTCCACGTTCGCCCCTTACTACGAGCAGTACTTC.

The CDR3 spells CASKPGGIYGYTF. CDR3 nucleotide sequence: TGTGCCAGCAAGCCAGGGGGTATCTATGGCTACACCTTC. The rearrangement links TRBV6-5 to TRBJ1-2, with 7 bases lining up with TRBD1. V lost 7 bases to trimming and J lost 4 bases; unmatched junction nucleotides: 6. In germline, CDR1 is MNHEY, CDR2 SVGAGI. The CDR3 covers 13 residues.

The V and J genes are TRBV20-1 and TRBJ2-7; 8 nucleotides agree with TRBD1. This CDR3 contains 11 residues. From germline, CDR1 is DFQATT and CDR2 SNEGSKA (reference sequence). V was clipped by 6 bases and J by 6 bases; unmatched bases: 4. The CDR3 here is CSADGQGEQYF. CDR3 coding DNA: TGCAGTGCCGACGGACAGGGCGAGCAGTACTTC.

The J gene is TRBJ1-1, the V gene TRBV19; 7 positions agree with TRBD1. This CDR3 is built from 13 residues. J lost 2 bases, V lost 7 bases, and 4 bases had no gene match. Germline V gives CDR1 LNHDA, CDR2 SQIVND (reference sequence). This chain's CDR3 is CASIRGQNTEAFF. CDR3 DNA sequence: TGTGCCAGTATTAGGGGGCAAAACACTGAAGCTTTCTTT.

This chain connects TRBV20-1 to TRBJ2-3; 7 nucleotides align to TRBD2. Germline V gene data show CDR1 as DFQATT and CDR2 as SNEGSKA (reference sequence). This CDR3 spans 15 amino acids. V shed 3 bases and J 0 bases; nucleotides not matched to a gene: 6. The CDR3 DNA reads TGCAGTGCTAGTCGCCGACTAGCTAGCACAGATACGCAGTATTTT. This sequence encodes CSASRRLASTDTQYF.

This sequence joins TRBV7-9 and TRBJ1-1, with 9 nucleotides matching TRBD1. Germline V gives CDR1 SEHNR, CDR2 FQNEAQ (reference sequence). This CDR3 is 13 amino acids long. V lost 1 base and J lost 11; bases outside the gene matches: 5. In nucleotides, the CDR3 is TGTGCCAGCAGCTTAGAGGGGACAGGGAAGGCTTTCTTT. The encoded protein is CASSLEGTGKAFF.

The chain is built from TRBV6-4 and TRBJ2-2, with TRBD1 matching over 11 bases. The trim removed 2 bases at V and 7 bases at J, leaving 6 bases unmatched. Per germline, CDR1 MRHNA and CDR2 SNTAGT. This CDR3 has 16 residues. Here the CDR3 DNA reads TGTGCCAGCAGTGACACGGGACAGGGGGAGATCGGGGAGCTGTTTTTT. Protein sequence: CASSDTGQGEIGELFF.

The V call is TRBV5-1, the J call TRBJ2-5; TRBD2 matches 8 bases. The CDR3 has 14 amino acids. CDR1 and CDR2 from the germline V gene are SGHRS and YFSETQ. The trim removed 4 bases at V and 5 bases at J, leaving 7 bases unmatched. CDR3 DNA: TGCGCCAGCAGCACCGGACTAGCTGATGAGACCCAGTACTTC. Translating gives CASSTGLADETQYF.

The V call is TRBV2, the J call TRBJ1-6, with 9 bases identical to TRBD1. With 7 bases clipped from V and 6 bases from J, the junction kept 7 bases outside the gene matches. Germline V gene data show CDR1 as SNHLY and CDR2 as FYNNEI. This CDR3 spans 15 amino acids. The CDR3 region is CASTPSTGGNSPLHF. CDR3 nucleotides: TGTGCCAGCACCCCATCGACAGGGGGTAATTCACCCCTCCACTTT.

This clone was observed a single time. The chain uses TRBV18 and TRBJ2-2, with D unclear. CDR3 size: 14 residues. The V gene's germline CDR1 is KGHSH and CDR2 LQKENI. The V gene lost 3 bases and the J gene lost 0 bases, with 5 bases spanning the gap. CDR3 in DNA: TGTGCCAGCTCACCGACGGCGAACACCGGGGAGCTGTTTTTT. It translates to CASSPTANTGELFF.

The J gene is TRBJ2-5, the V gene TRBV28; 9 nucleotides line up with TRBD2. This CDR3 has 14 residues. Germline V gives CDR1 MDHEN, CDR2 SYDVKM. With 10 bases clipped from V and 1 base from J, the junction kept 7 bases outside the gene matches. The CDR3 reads CATLLAGSQETQYF. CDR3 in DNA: TGTGCCACCCTTCTAGCGGGGTCCCAAGAGACCCAGTACTTC.